These 24 T cell receptor beta chains came from one sample sequenced in a study of OX40 agonist ivuxolimab in advanced cancers. Method: immunoSEQ multiplex PCR; TCRdb's copy keeps in-frame clones and lacks some. The table has approximately 91,000 clones, 87% seen once. The sequences come from CD4+ or CD8+ T cells sorted from blood, collected in a trial of the OX40 agonist ivuxolimab. The receptor source for this set is an adult with an advanced solid tumor such as melanoma, head and neck, liver or kidney cancer.

The chain employs TRBV28 and TRBJ1-5; D might be TRBD1 (6 bases). V was shortened by 7 bases and J by 6 bases, with 19 bases between the two germline ends. In germline, CDR1 is MDHEN, CDR2 SYDVKM. This CDR3 is 15 amino acids long. The CDR3 sequence is CASTPRGGARQPQHF. The CDR3 DNA reads as TGTGCCAGCACCCCTCGGGGGGGCGCTCGTCAGCCCCAGCATTTT.

This clone has a handful of counts. This chain connects TRBV7-9 to TRBJ2-7; 9 bases align to TRBD1. CDR1 is SEHNR, CDR2 FQNEAQ, per germline (reference sequence). V shed 3 bases and J 6 bases; nucleotides not matched to a gene: 12. This CDR3 region has 16 residues. The DNA of the CDR3 is TGTGCCAGCAGCTTCGACCCGGGACAGGGAGGTAGCGAGCAGTACTTC. It translates to CASSFDPGQGGSEQYF.

The gene calls are TRBV7-3 and TRBJ2-7, with TRBD2 matching over 10 bases. J was trimmed by 5 bases and V by 5 bases; bases with no gene match: 9. Germline lookup yields CDR1 SGHTA and CDR2 FQGTGA. This CDR3 spans 15 amino acids. Here the CDR3 reads CASSISGLADNEQYF. In DNA form, the CDR3 reads TGTGCCAGCAGCATCAGTGGACTAGCGGATAACGAGCAGTACTTC.

The rearrangement links TRBV5-6 to TRBJ1-2, with 9 bases identical to TRBD1. This CDR3 spans 14 amino acids. Germline CDR1 reads SGHDT; CDR2 reads YYEEEE. J gave up 5 bases and V 7 bases, and 9 bases lay outside the gene matches. CDR3 nucleotide sequence: TGTGCCAGCGTTCCGGGACAGGGCATATATGGCTACACCTTC. Translation: CASVPGQGIYGYTF.

CDR3 DNA sequence: TGTGCCAGTAGGTTAGCGGGAGTATTCTACAATGAGCAGTTCTTC. Its protein product is CASRLAGVFYNEQFF. This chain connects TRBV19 to TRBJ2-1, with TRBD2 identical over 9 bases. J gave up 3 bases and V 6 bases, and 6 bases lay outside the gene matches. The CDR3 is made up of 15 amino acids. Per the germline V gene, CDR1 is LNHDA and CDR2 is SQIVND (reference sequence). The full variable domain, completed using reference TRBV19 and TRBJ2-1, is DGGITQSPKYLFRKEGQNVTLSCEQNLNHDAMYWYRQDPGQGLRLIYYSQIVNDFQKGDIAEGYSVSREKKESFPLTVTSAQKNPTAFYLCASRLAGVFYNEQFFGPGTRLTVL.

In this sample, this clone turned up once. The chain is built from TRBV5-6 and TRBJ2-2, with D possibly called TRBD1 or TRBD2 (7 bases each). The germline V gene has CDR1 SGHDT and CDR2 YYEEEE. The V end was cut by 4 bases, the J end by 5 bases, with 15 bases between. This CDR3 region has 15 residues. CDR3 amino acids: CASSPFRGGTGELFF. The CDR3, as DNA: TGTGCCAGCAGCCCCTTCAGGGGGGGGACCGGGGAGCTGTTTTTT.

The V gene is TRBV5-1, the J gene TRBJ2-1; either TRBD1 or TRBD2 may supply D (5 bases each). V was shortened by 7 bases and J by 6 bases, with 23 bases between the two germline ends. Germline V CDR1 and CDR2: SGHRS, YFSETQ. The CDR3 length is 16 residues. Written as DNA, the CDR3 is TGCGCCAGCCGCACGAGGGGCGACGGCGCTGCCAATGAGCAGTTCTTC. Amino acids: CASRTRGDGAANEQFF.

The chain has TRBV5-4 and TRBJ1-4; 7 bases line up with TRBD1. Germline CDR1 and CDR2: SGHNT and YYREEE (reference sequence). Trimming at V came to 4 bases and at J to 6 bases, leaving 3 bases not matched to a gene. The CDR3 contains 13 residues. The CDR3 region is CASSRDSYEKLFF. The DNA for the CDR3 is TGTGCCAGCAGCCGGGACAGCTATGAAAAACTGTTTTTT.

This sequence joins TRBV30 and TRBJ1-6; D may be TRBD1 (5 bases). The CDR3 is 13 residues long. Germline CDR1 and CDR2: GTSNPN and SVGIG (reference sequence). The germline V and J ends were trimmed by 3 bases and 5 bases, with 8 bases remaining between them. The CDR3 nucleotides are TGTGCCTGGAGGATACAGGATAATTCACCCCTCCACTTT. Protein sequence: CAWRIQDNSPLHF.

The chain recombines TRBV5-4 with TRBJ2-6; 12 bases fit TRBD2. Germline V gene data show CDR1 as SGHNT and CDR2 as YYREEE (reference sequence). V shed 3 bases and J 3 bases; nucleotides not matched to a gene: 7. This CDR3 spans 18 amino acids. This chain's CDR3 is CASSSSSGRGLGANVLTF. The DNA for the CDR3 is TGTGCCAGCAGCTCCTCTAGCGGGAGGGGTCTTGGGGCCAACGTCCTGACTTTC.

V is TRBV30 and J is TRBJ1-1; D possibly corresponds to TRBD1 (6 bases). V gave up 2 bases and J gave up 1 base, with 11 bases separating them. This CDR3 region has 14 residues. From germline, CDR1 is GTSNPN and CDR2 SVGIG (reference sequence). The CDR3 is CAWSPLGQNTEAFF. For the CDR3, the DNA is TGTGCCTGGAGTCCTCTGGGACAGAACACTGAAGCTTTCTTT.

The chain recombines TRBV7-9 with TRBJ2-2; 8 nucleotides align to TRBD2. The CDR3 is 15 residues long. With 5 bases clipped from V and 7 bases from J, the junction kept 9 bases outside the gene matches. CDR1 SEHNR and CDR2 FQNEAQ come from the germline V gene (reference sequence). In DNA form, the CDR3 reads TGTGCCAGCAGCCCCAGGGCGGGAGGTATCGGGGAGCTGTTTTTT. This sequence encodes CASSPRAGGIGELFF. The variable domain in full, completed from reference TRBV7-9 and TRBJ2-2, reads DTGVSQNPRHKITKRGQNVTFRCDPISEHNRLYWYRQTLGQGPEFLTYFQNEAQLEKSRLLSDRFSAERPKGSFSTLEIQRTEQGDSAMYLCASSPRAGGIGELFFGEGSRLTVL.

The genes are TRBV5-1 and TRBJ2-5; D may correspond to TRBD1 or TRBD2 (5 bases each). The germline V and J ends were trimmed by 0 bases and 1 base, with 10 bases remaining between them. This CDR3 is 15 amino acids long. CDR1 is SGHRS and CDR2 is YFSETQ in the germline V gene. CDR3 DNA: TGCGCCAGCAGCTTGGCCTCTGGGACCCAAGAGACCCAGTACTTC. Its protein product is CASSLASGTQETQYF.

V gene TRBV5-1 combines with J gene TRBJ1-1, with D unresolved. Germline V gives CDR1 SGHRS, CDR2 YFSETQ. The V gene lost 0 bases and the J gene lost 0 bases, with 15 bases spanning the gap. The CDR3 is made up of 17 amino acids. The CDR3 loop is CASSLESILGVNTEAFF. DNA for the CDR3: TGCGCCAGCAGCTTGGAGTCAATCCTCGGGGTGAACACTGAAGCTTTCTTT.

The gene calls are TRBV2 and TRBJ2-5, with TRBD1 matching over 9 bases. This CDR3 is 15 amino acids long. Germline assignment: CDR1 SNHLY and CDR2 FYNNEI. V trimming: 6 bases; J trimming: 1 base; junction bases outside the gene matches: 6. This chain's CDR3 is CASSKGTGIQETQYF. As DNA, the CDR3 is TGTGCCAGCAGCAAGGGGACAGGGATCCAAGAGACCCAGTACTTC. The entire variable domain, with the rest obtained from reference TRBV2 and TRBJ2-5, is as follows: EPEVTQTPSHQVTQMGQEVILRCVPISNHLYFYWYRQILGQKVEFLVSFYNNEISEKSEIFDDQFSVERPDGSNFTLKIRSTKLEDSAMYFCASSKGTGIQETQYFGPGTRLLVL.

The chain combines TRBV19 with TRBJ2-3, with D possibly being TRBD1 (6 bases). V was trimmed by 4 bases and J by 6 bases, leaving 17 bases between them. Germline V gives CDR1 LNHDA, CDR2 SQIVND (reference sequence). The CDR3 spans 15 residues. DNA for the CDR3: TGTGCCAGTAGTACAGGGGATAGCGAAGCCGATACGCAGTATTTT. Its translation: CASSTGDSEADTQYF.

This clone has only one observation. This chain links TRBV6-5 with TRBJ1-5; no firm D call. V lost 5 bases to trimming and J lost 0 bases, with 5 bases between them. The CDR3 loop spans 13 amino acids. Germline V CDR1 and CDR2: MNHEY, SVGAGI. Here the CDR3 reads CASSVNSNQPQHF. The CDR3 nucleotides read TGTGCCAGCAGTGTGAATAGCAATCAGCCCCAGCATTTT.

In its sample, this clone was seen a few times. The V and J genes are TRBV9 and TRBJ2-1; a weak D match, TRBD2 (6 bases). The V gene's germline CDR1 is SGDLS and CDR2 YYNGEE. The length of the CDR3 is 16 residues. V lost 4 bases and J lost 4, with 18 bases in between. Here the CDR3 DNA reads TGTGCCAGCAGCCTCCAGGGTATTAGCGGATACAATGAGCAGTTCTTC. Amino acids: CASSLQGISGYNEQFF.

The table lists this clone with a few counts. The chain links TRBV28 to TRBJ1-2; TRBD1 agrees at 9 bases. The CDR3 is made up of 16 amino acids. Per the germline V gene, CDR1 is MDHEN and CDR2 is SYDVKM. The V and J ends lost 6 bases and 5 bases, in that order; junction bases with no gene match: 13. CDR3 amino acids: CASSRSLGQGRYGYTF. The CDR3 DNA reads TGTGCCAGCAGCCGGAGCCTGGGACAGGGAAGGTATGGCTACACCTTC.

The V call is TRBV7-2, the J call TRBJ2-1; D gene uncertain. CDR3 length: 15 residues. Germline V gives CDR1 SGHTA, CDR2 FQGNSA. Trimming stripped 5 bases from V and 10 bases from J, with 21 bases between. The CDR3 bases are TGTGCCAGCAGCCCGAACACTACCCCCGGATTGGAGCAGTTCTTC. Translated, it gives CASSPNTTPGLEQFF.

J is TRBJ2-6 and V is TRBV27; 7 bases are shared with TRBD2. Per the germline V gene, CDR1 is MNHEY and CDR2 is SMNVEV (reference sequence). J gave up 2 bases and V 7 bases, and 2 bases lay outside the gene matches. The CDR3 has 14 residues. The CDR3 loop reads CASNREAGANVLTF. The DNA for the CDR3 is TGTGCCAGCAACCGGGAGGCTGGGGCCAACGTCCTGACTTTC.

The J gene is TRBJ2-3, the V gene TRBV5-1, with 11 bases lining up with TRBD2. Trimming cost V 2 bases and J 1 base; bases outside gene matches: 3. The CDR3 is 16 amino acids. The germline V gene has CDR1 SGHRS and CDR2 YFSETQ. This CDR3 is CASSFKLAGGTDTQYF. DNA of the CDR3: TGCGCCAGCAGCTTTAAACTAGCGGGAGGCACAGATACGCAGTATTTT.

The chain uses TRBV29-1 and TRBJ1-1; D is perhaps TRBD1 (6 bases). V was pared by 0 bases and J by 6 bases, with 8 bases between. The germline CDR1 and CDR2 sequences are SQVTM and ANQGSEA. This CDR3 is built from 12 residues. Written as DNA, the CDR3 is TGCAGCGTTGAAGAGGGGGGCGCTGAAGCTTTCTTT. Encoded protein: CSVEEGGAEAFF.

V usage is TRBV19 and J usage is TRBJ1-2; D unresolved. V was pared by 5 bases and J by 2 bases, with 6 bases between. The CDR3 totals 12 residues. CDR1 is LNHDA, CDR2 SQIVND, per germline (reference sequence). The CDR3 DNA sequence: TGTGCCAGTAGTGCAGAGAACTATGGCTACACCTTC. Its translation is CASSAENYGYTF.